This T cell receptor beta chain originates from a study of blood T cell repertoires in COVID-19. Study as a whole: Samples taken during acute and convalescent COVID-19 were collected in the United States, Italy and Spain. T cells, B-cell-depleted T cells, or PBMCs supplied cDNA or gDNA.

CDR1 is KGHDR, CDR2 SFDVKD, per germline. CDR3 length: 15 amino acids. With V trimmed by 4 bases and J by 2 bases, 5 bases remained unmatched. Per the original methods: The authors estimated nucleated cell counts from reference gene primer amplification. TCRdb's table, derived via immunoSEQ multiplex PCR, lists solely in-frame clones and lacks some. D and trimming come from the DNA, and the V and J calls and clone size come from that table. Counted here are under 300,000 clones, roughly nine tenths occurring once; the ten biggest clones make up roughly 6.3%. J is TRBJ2-7 and V is TRBV24-1, with TRBD1 matching over 9 bases. The receptor was derived from a man in his sixties with acute or convalescent COVID-19. Sequenced: peripheral blood. CDR3 bases: TGTGCCACCAGTGAGTGGACAGGGGAGGCCTACGAGCAGTACTTC. It is translated as CATSEWTGEAYEQYF.